This TCR beta chain appears in the sequencing data of a study of cytomegalovirus exposure and HLA in healthy donors (dated 2017 in TCRdb). Study-level background: The 666 repertoires of the first cohort and the 95 to 150 validation repertoires were produced on the same platform, according to a later analysis. The study aimed to test whether cataloging public T cell receptors could reveal signatures of past pathogen exposure. The study combined high-throughput TCR immunosequencing, statistical association of individual TCRs with disease status, and machine learning to predict cytomegalovirus infection status. Besides the first cohort of roughly 660 subjects, a separate validation cohort made up of about 120 different subjects was used. What the work shows at the level of the full study, not this receptor alone: In vitro tests confirmed that three of the cytomegalovirus-associated TCR beta chains recognize cytomegalovirus antigens. A later analysis found that TCRs clustered in the first cohort also tended to co-occur in the approximately 120 validation repertoires, with 90% to 95% of cluster scores above 0. The study listed 150 to 200 TCR beta chains as associated with cytomegalovirus. Most TCR sequences were observed very rarely across donors, whereas some public TCRs were present in many individuals. The authors suggested that the approach could potentially be extended to other disease states and immunological phenotypes. All 110 or so repertoires were used to score co-occurrence in the validation cohort in a later analysis, because that analysis had no HLA typing for the cohort. Cytomegalovirus status was reported to be diagnosed by the classifier with high specificity and sensitivity in both the original and validation cohorts.

Donors formed part of the validation cohort, which comprised about 120 subjects and was distinct from the first cohort of 690 or so subjects. Points on this clone: Its antigen target is currently unknown. The record has no base qualities; no much larger clone is one base away.

For CDR1 and CDR2, the germline V gene lists SGHAT and FQNNGV. The CDR3, from cysteine to phenylalanine, totals 14 residues. Here the CDR3 DNA is all that survives: 42 bases in frame from base 1. After removal of 0 bases from V and 8 bases from J, the junction retains 2 bases not matched to a gene. Library prep was done by the immunoSEQ multiplex PCR assay. Regarding the original processing steps: A statistical classification framework was developed to diagnose cytomegalovirus status using the catalog of TCR beta chain sequences. The source is immuneACCESS, and TCRdb retained only in-frame sequences with V and J called. Part of the clones is not carried over; for the studies checked, unresolved V genes explain less than half of this, and the remainder is unexplained. Clone size and the V and J calls come from that table; the DNA yielded D and trimming. The sample table lists 200,000 to 300,000 clones, about 86% of them with a count of one. Around 1.2% of the sample is taken by the ten largest.

Sample: PBMCs. The V gene is TRBV11-2 and the J gene is TRBJ2-1; 9 bases in between match TRBD1. The clonotype comes from a woman in her 30s in good health and CMV-seropositive. The CDR3 protein: CASSLERTGDEQFF. The DNA reads as follows: TGTGCCAGCAGCTTAGAACGGACAGGGGATGAGCAGTTCTTC.